Following are 32 T cell receptor beta chains from one sample sequenced in a study of cytomegalovirus exposure and HLA in healthy donors. In the PCR, 60 Vbeta and 13 Jbeta primers were used. The repertoire was sequenced with immunoSEQ multiplex PCR; TCRdb's copy has only in-frame clones and lacks some. This sample has around 140,000 clones, with less than 80% found just once. Sequencing was carried out using PBMCs. The receptors derive from a man over 45 in good health and CMV-seropositive.

This rearrangement joins TRBV5-1 to TRBJ1-6, with 8 bases matching TRBD1. The CDR3 covers 18 residues. Germline CDR1 is SGHRS and CDR2 is YFSETQ. V gave up 0 bases and J gave up 0 bases; unmatched junction bases: 5. The CDR3, as DNA: TGCGCCAGCAGCTTGGTAGCAGGGGGCAGCTCCTATAATTCACCCCTCCACTTT. Residues: CASSLVAGGSSYNSPLHF.

The chain recombines TRBV5-6 with TRBJ1-2; D not certain. The CDR3 has 14 amino acids. Germline CDR1 and CDR2: SGHDT and YYEEEE. Trimming removed 1 base at V and 4 bases at J, with 11 bases between. CDR3 nucleotide sequence: TGTGCCAGCAGCTTGAGAGGACTACGCTATGGCTACACCTTC. It encodes CASSLRGLRYGYTF. The entire variable domain, with the rest obtained from reference TRBV5-6 and TRBJ1-2, is as follows: DAGVTQSPTHLIKTRGQQVTLRCSPKSGHDTVSWYQQALGQGPQFIFQYYEEEERQRGNFPDRFSGHQFPNYSSELNVNALLLGDSALYLCASSLRGLRYGYTFGSGTRLTVV.

This clone was seen just once. V and J are TRBV7-9 and TRBJ1-1; tentatively, D is TRBD1 (6 bases). There are 15 residues in the CDR3. Trimming left V 5 bases short and J 5 bases short, with 18 bases between. Germline V gene data show CDR1 as SEHNR and CDR2 as FQNEAQ (reference sequence). CDR3: CASSAQGLAETEAFF. CDR3 DNA: TGTGCCAGCAGCGCGCAGGGGCTAGCGGAGACTGAAGCTTTCTTT.

The chain has TRBV6-1 and TRBJ2-2; D might be TRBD1 (6 bases). The V gene's germline CDR1 is MNHNS and CDR2 SASEGT. The V gene lost 5 bases and the J gene lost 5 bases, with 12 bases spanning the gap. The CDR3 is 14 amino acids. The CDR3 DNA follows: TGTGCCAGCAGTCTTAGGACAGAAACCGGGGAGCTGTTTTTT. Encoded protein: CASSLRTETGELFF.

The chain joins TRBV27 to TRBJ1-2; 7 nucleotides agree with TRBD1. J gave up 6 bases and V 5 bases, and 9 bases lay outside the gene matches. This CDR3 has 14 amino acids. Germline assignment: CDR1 MNHEY and CDR2 SMNVEV (reference sequence). Here the CDR3 reads CASSPKTGYHGYTF. In nucleotides, the CDR3 is TGTGCCAGCAGTCCTAAGACAGGGTACCATGGCTACACCTTC.

J is TRBJ1-4 and V is TRBV2; D remains unclear. The V gene lost 7 bases and the J gene lost 3 bases, with 15 bases spanning the gap. This CDR3 spans 15 amino acids. Germline loops: CDR1 SNHLY, CDR2 FYNNEI. The CDR3 nucleotides are TGTGCCAGCAAAACCGAGGGTGGGTCTAATGAAAAACTGTTTTTT. Amino acid sequence: CASKTEGGSNEKLFF.

The gene calls are TRBV4-3 and TRBJ2-2; no firm D call. The V gene lost 0 bases and the J gene lost 3 bases, with 8 bases spanning the gap. This CDR3 comprises 15 residues. Looked up from germline, CDR1 is LGHNA and CDR2 is YSLEER. This CDR3 is CASSQDWQDTGELFF. CDR3 nucleotide sequence: TGCGCCAGCAGCCAAGATTGGCAGGACACCGGGGAGCTGTTTTTT.

J is TRBJ1-2 and V is TRBV7-2; D unclear. The V gene lost 2 bases and the J gene lost 1 base, with 8 bases spanning the gap. The CDR3 spans 14 residues. The germline V gene has CDR1 SGHTA and CDR2 FQGNSA. This CDR3 is CASSLRDRNYGYTF. DNA of the CDR3: TGTGCCAGCAGCTTAAGAGATCGTAACTATGGCTACACCTTC. Supplemented by reference TRBV7-2 and TRBJ1-2, the full variable domain reads GAGVSQSPSNKVTEKGKDVELRCDPISGHTALYWYRQSLGQGLEFLIYFQGNSAPDKSGLPSDRFSAERTGGSVSTLTIQRTQQEDSAVYLCASSLRDRNYGYTFGSGTRLTVV.

This chain uses TRBV5-1 with TRBJ1-2; 7 positions agree with TRBD1. This CDR3 region has 13 residues. CDR1 and CDR2 from the germline V gene are SGHRS and YFSETQ. The ends lost 4 bases at V and 1 base at J; junction bases unmatched: 1. The chain's CDR3 is CASSTGDNYGYTF. The CDR3 DNA sequence: TGCGCCAGCAGCACAGGGGATAACTATGGCTACACCTTC.

This clone was seen only once. The chain recombines TRBV4-1 with TRBJ2-7; 8 positions match TRBD1. Germline assignment: CDR1 MGHRA and CDR2 YSYEKL. CDR3 length equals 14 residues. V was clipped by 6 bases and J by 3 bases; unmatched bases: 7. CDR3 sequence: CASSDRTGRYEQYF. The CDR3 nucleotides read TGCGCCAGCAGTGACCGGACAGGGCGCTACGAGCAGTACTTC.

The CDR3 is CASSFYSPSSYEQYF. The CDR3 nucleotides read TGTGCCAGCAGCTTTTACAGTCCAAGCTCCTACGAGCAGTACTTC. The chain is built from TRBV5-5 and TRBJ2-7, with unresolved D. Germline CDR1 SGHKS, CDR2 YYEKEE (reference sequence). Trimming cost V 2 bases and J 0 bases, with 12 bases left between them. The CDR3 loop spans 15 amino acids.

This clone was detected only once. DNA for the CDR3: TGTGCCAGCAGCCAAGATCTCGATCAGCCCCAGCATTTT. Translation gives CASSQDLDQPQHF. The rearrangement links TRBV14 to TRBJ1-5; D uncertain. Deletions cut 0 bases from V and 5 bases from J, with 5 bases between. CDR3 size: 13 residues. Germline CDR1 and CDR2: SGHDN and FVKESK.

Here the CDR3 DNA reads TGTGCCAGCAGTGAAAGCTCGGACACTGAAGCTTTCTTT. This translates into CASSESSDTEAFF. The V call is TRBV2, the J call TRBJ1-1; D gene ambiguous. The V gene lost 2 bases and the J gene lost 3 bases, with 7 bases spanning the gap. CDR1 and CDR2 (germline): SNHLY, FYNNEI. The length of the CDR3 is 13 residues.

V usage is TRBV6-1 and J usage is TRBJ2-1; D might be TRBD2 (6 bases). The V gene lost 1 base and the J gene lost 9 bases, with 13 bases spanning the gap. Germline V CDR1 and CDR2: MNHNS, SASEGT. The CDR3 runs to 14 residues. In DNA form, the CDR3 reads TGTGCCAGCAGTGAAGACGGGCGGGGCAGTGAGCAGTTCTTC. This sequence encodes CASSEDGRGSEQFF.

This clone has more than one count but fewer than ten. This rearrangement joins TRBV11-3 to TRBJ2-7, with TRBD2 identical over 7 bases. Germline assignment: CDR1 SGHNT and CDR2 YENEEA. The CDR3 has 13 amino acids. V lost 4 bases and J lost 5; bases outside the gene matches: 5. Written as DNA, the CDR3 is TGTGCCAGCAGCTATCGGGAGGTACACGAGCAGTACTTC. Encoded protein: CASSYREVHEQYF.

Written as DNA, the CDR3 is TGTGCCAGCTCACCAGACTCTGACTATGGCTACACCTTC. Translating it yields CASSPDSDYGYTF. The V and J genes are TRBV18 and TRBJ1-2; D ambiguous. V was clipped by 2 bases and J by 3 bases, with 7 bases between them. CDR3 size: 13 residues. Germline V CDR1 and CDR2: KGHSH, LQKENI.

This clone occurred a few times. The chain recombines TRBV9 with TRBJ1-1; 7 bases map to TRBD1. V trimming: 0 bases; J trimming: 1 base; junction bases outside the gene matches: 6. Germline values: CDR1 SGDLS, CDR2 YYNGEE. The CDR3 length is 16 residues. CDR3 nucleotides: TGTGCCAGCAGCGTAGGACAGGGTCGGGCGAACACTGAAGCTTTCTTT. Protein: CASSVGQGRANTEAFF.

The chain links TRBV6-1 to TRBJ1-2; D may be TRBD1 (6 bases). The germline CDR1 and CDR2 sequences are MNHNS and SASEGT. V was clipped by 2 bases and J by 1 base, with 20 bases between them. The CDR3 extends over 18 amino acids. The CDR3 DNA is TGTGCCAGCAGTGAAAGGGGCTATTGGCAGGGGAATAACTATGGCTACACCTTC. Its translation: CASSERGYWQGNNYGYTF.

This clone showed up just a few times. CDR3 coding DNA: TGTGCCAGCAGTTCAAGTACTACTAACTATGGCTACACCTTC. It is translated as CASSSSTTNYGYTF. The V call is TRBV6-5, the J call TRBJ1-2; D is uncertain. The V end lost 4 bases, the J end lost 0 bases, and 9 bases lay between the germline ends. This CDR3 comprises 14 residues. The V gene's germline CDR1 is MNHEY and CDR2 SVGAGI.

V is TRBV4-2 and J is TRBJ2-1; 10 positions agree with TRBD2. V was pared by 0 bases and J by 4 bases, with 3 bases of the junction left unmatched. In germline, CDR1 is LGHNA, CDR2 YNFKEQ. The CDR3 sequence is 16 residues long. CDR3 bases: TGTGCCAGCAGCCAAGAGACACTAGCGGGGTACAATGAGCAGTTCTTC. This gives the protein CASSQETLAGYNEQFF.

The V and J genes are TRBV9 and TRBJ2-5, with TRBD2 matching 9 bases. V dropped 4 bases and J dropped 5; count of bases not matched to a gene: 3. Germline values: CDR1 SGDLS, CDR2 YYNGEE. This CDR3 comprises 13 residues. The CDR3 DNA reads TGTGCCAGCAGCCTTAGCGGGAGTGAGACCCAGTACTTC. Amino acids: CASSLSGSETQYF. The complete variable domain, with remaining parts taken from reference TRBV9 and TRBJ2-5, reads DSGVTQTPKHLITATGQRVTLRCSPRSGDLSVYWYQQSLDQGLQFLIQYYNGEERAKGNILERFSAQQFPDLHSELNLSSLELGDSALYFCASSLSGSETQYFGPGTRLLVL.

This clone was counted only a few times. The chain uses TRBV28 and TRBJ1-1; D remains unclear. The CDR3 is 12 residues long. Trimming took off 1 base at V and 8 bases at J, with 8 bases between the two ends. Germline assignment: CDR1 MDHEN and CDR2 SYDVKM. The CDR3 nucleotides are TGTGCCAGCAGTTTATTTCTCCGGGAAGCTTTCTTT. Its protein is CASSLFLREAFF. The whole variable domain, remainder taken from reference TRBV28 and TRBJ1-1, is DVKVTQSSRYLVKRTGEKVFLECVQDMDHENMFWYRQDPGLGLRLIYFSYDVKMKEKGDIPEGYSVSREKKERFSLILESASTNQTSMYLCASSLFLREAFFGQGTRLTVV.

Written as DNA, the CDR3 is TGTGCCAGCAGCCCCCCGGAGGGTCTAGCGAGGGGAGGCGAGCAGTACTTC. Its protein product is CASSPPEGLARGGEQYF. The chain is built from TRBV11-2 and TRBJ2-7; TRBD2 is a possible D gene (6 bases). Between the trimmed V and J ends, which lost 5 bases and 6 bases, there was a span of 26 bases. The CDR3 length is 17 residues. Looked up from germline, CDR1 is SGHAT and CDR2 is FQNNGV.

The CDR3 DNA sequence: TGTGCCAGCAGACCACAGGTTGGAGAGACCCAGTACTTC. Protein product: CASRPQVGETQYF. The chain has TRBV11-1 and TRBJ2-5, with a weak D call TRBD1 (5 bases). The CDR3 contains 13 residues. V shed 6 bases and J shed 4 bases, with 12 bases lying between them. Germline CDR1 SGHAT, CDR2 FQDESV (reference sequence).

The chain recombines TRBV14 with TRBJ1-2; 10 bases line up with TRBD1. J was trimmed by 0 bases and V by 4 bases; bases with no gene match: 5. Per the germline V gene, CDR1 is SGHDN and CDR2 is FVKESK. The CDR3 has 16 residues. CDR3 bases: TGTGCCAGCAGCCCCGGGGGACAGGGGTCTAACTATGGCTACACCTTC. Translated: CASSPGGQGSNYGYTF.

The chain uses TRBV5-1 and TRBJ2-1; 10 bases line up with TRBD2. The CDR3 consists of 16 residues. V lost 6 bases, J lost 7 bases, and 13 bases stayed unmatched. Per the germline V gene, CDR1 is SGHRS and CDR2 is YFSETQ. The CDR3 DNA reads as TGCGCCAGCAACTACGGTGGGAGCGGGGGGGCAAATGAGCAGTTCTTC. Translated: CASNYGGSGGANEQFF. Supplemented by reference TRBV5-1 and TRBJ2-1, the full variable domain reads KAGVTQTPRYLIKTRGQQVTLSCSPISGHRSVSWYQQTPGQGLQFLFEYFSETQRNKGNFPGRFSGRQFSNSRSEMNVSTLELGDSALYLCASNYGGSGGANEQFFGPGTRLTVL.

This clone appeared a few times. The V and J genes are TRBV5-1 and TRBJ1-1, with D perhaps matching TRBD1 (5 bases). The CDR3 is 15 amino acids. Germline CDR1 SGHRS, CDR2 YFSETQ. Trimming shortened V by 1 base and J by 7 bases, and 17 bases separated the two germline ends. The CDR3 nucleotides are TGCGCCAGCAGCTTGTCCCCTCAGGGATCGGGTGAAGCTTTCTTT. Amino acid sequence: CASSLSPQGSGEAFF.

This clone was seen more than once but under ten times. The chain carries TRBV5-4 and TRBJ2-5, with 14 positions matching TRBD2. Germline V lookup: CDR1 SGHNT, CDR2 YYREEE (reference sequence). This CDR3 is 18 amino acids long. J was trimmed by 4 bases and V by 0 bases; bases with no gene match: 8. The CDR3 loop is CASSLAGTSGSLGETQYF. As DNA, the CDR3 is TGTGCCAGCAGCTTGGCCGGGACTAGCGGGAGTTTAGGAGAGACCCAGTACTTC.

The rearrangement links TRBV5-1 to TRBJ2-7, with 11 bases aligning to TRBD2. The J segment lost 5 bases and the V segment lost 1 base, leaving 8 bases of the junction unmatched. The length of the CDR3 is 16 residues. The germline V gene encodes CDR1 SGHRS and CDR2 YFSETQ. CDR3 bases: TGCGCCAGCAGCTTGTGGCTAGCGGGAGGAAACGACGAGCAGTACTTC. The encoded protein is CASSLWLAGGNDEQYF.

The chain combines TRBV5-1 with TRBJ2-7, with 7 bases matching TRBD1. Germline-derived CDR1 and CDR2 are SGHRS and YFSETQ. The CDR3 runs 13 residues. The junction had 3 bases not matched to a gene; V was cut back by 0 bases and J by 6 bases. In DNA form, the CDR3 reads TGCGCCAGCAGCTTGGCACAGGGGTCCGAGCAGTACTTC. Residues: CASSLAQGSEQYF.

This clone has a single count. The chain has TRBV29-1 and TRBJ1-1; TRBD1 is a possible D gene (5 bases). Germline V lookup: CDR1 SQVTM, CDR2 ANQGSEA. CDR3 size: 16 residues. Deletions cut 4 bases from V and 2 bases from J, with 20 bases between. The CDR3 protein is CSVVWGLPSVNTEAFF. CDR3 coding DNA: TGCAGCGTTGTTTGGGGCCTTCCTTCAGTAAACACTGAAGCTTTCTTT.

This rearrangement joins TRBV7-9 to TRBJ2-7; D not resolved. Trimming stripped 2 bases from V and 9 bases from J, with 17 bases between. The CDR3 is made up of 14 amino acids. CDR1 SEHNR and CDR2 FQNEAQ come from the germline V gene (reference sequence). The CDR3 here is CASSLSLRIVTQYF. The CDR3 coding sequence is TGTGCCAGCAGCTTAAGCCTCAGGATCGTCACGCAGTACTTC.